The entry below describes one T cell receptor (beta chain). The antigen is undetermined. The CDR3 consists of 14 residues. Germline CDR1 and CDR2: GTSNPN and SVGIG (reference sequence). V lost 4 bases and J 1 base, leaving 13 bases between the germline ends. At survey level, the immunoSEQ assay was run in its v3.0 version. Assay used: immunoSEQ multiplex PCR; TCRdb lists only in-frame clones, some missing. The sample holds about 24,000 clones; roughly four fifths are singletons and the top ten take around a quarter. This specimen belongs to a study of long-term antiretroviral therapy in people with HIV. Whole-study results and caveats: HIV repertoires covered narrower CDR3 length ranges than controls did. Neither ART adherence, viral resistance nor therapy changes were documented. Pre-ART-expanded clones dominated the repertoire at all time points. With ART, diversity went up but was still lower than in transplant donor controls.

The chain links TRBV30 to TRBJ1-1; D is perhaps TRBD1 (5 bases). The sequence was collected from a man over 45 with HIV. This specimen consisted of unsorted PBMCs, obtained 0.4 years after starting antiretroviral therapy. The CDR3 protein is CAWNRGNANTEAFF. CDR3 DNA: TGTGCCTGGAACCGGGGGAATGCGAACACTGAAGCTTTCTTT.